The 4 T cell receptor beta chains in this list originate from one sample, sequenced in a study of patients and donors after allogeneic stem cell transplantation. TCRdb used MiXCR to reprocess the RT-PCR reads, holding one entry per CDR3 protein. This table has 190,000 or so distinct CDR3 sequences, roughly 38% appearing once. Sequencing used blood, either unsorted or a sorted T cell fraction (not recorded which). The receptors were gathered from a human donor who was either an allogeneic HSCT recipient or a stem cell or donor lymphocyte infusion donor (not recorded which). It is not recorded whose cells these are; they may come from a transplant donor.

This clonotype turned up a few times. The chain employs TRBV6-5 and TRBJ1-2, with D hard to call. Germline V gene sequence: CDR1 MNHEY, CDR2 SVGAGI. V was cut by 7 bases and J by 4 bases, with 10 bases left in between. The CDR3 loop spans 12 amino acids. CDR3 DNA: TGTGCCAGCACCGCGGGGTCCTATGGCTACACCTTC. Protein sequence: CASTAGSYGYTF.

The sample holds a few counts of this clonotype. V usage is TRBV12-3 or TRBV12-4 and J usage is TRBJ1-2; D gene uncertain. Trimming took off 3 bases at V and 4 bases at J, with 6 bases between the two ends. This CDR3 contains 12 residues. The CDR3 region is CASSFGAYGYTF. The DNA for the CDR3 is TGTGCCAGCAGTTTCGGAGCCTATGGCTACACCTTC.

V and J are TRBV7-3 and TRBJ1-1, with a possible D match to TRBD1 (5 bases). In germline, CDR1 is SGHTA, CDR2 FQGTGA. V lost 6 bases and J 2 bases, leaving 13 bases between the germline ends. The CDR3 sequence is 14 residues long. The CDR3 DNA reads TGTGCCAGCAGTGCGACGGGGGGAAACACTGAAGCTTTCTTT. Protein product: CASSATGGNTEAFF.

This clonotype was seen more than once but under ten times. V gene TRBV29-1 combines with J gene TRBJ1-1; TRBD1 matches 7 bases. V dropped 3 bases and J dropped 4; count of bases not matched to a gene: 5. CDR3 length equals 13 residues. Per the germline V gene, CDR1 is SQVTM and CDR2 is ANQGSEA. DNA for the CDR3: TGCAGCGTTGAGACAGGGAGAGGCACTGAAGCTTTCTTT. Amino acids: CSVETGRGTEAFF.